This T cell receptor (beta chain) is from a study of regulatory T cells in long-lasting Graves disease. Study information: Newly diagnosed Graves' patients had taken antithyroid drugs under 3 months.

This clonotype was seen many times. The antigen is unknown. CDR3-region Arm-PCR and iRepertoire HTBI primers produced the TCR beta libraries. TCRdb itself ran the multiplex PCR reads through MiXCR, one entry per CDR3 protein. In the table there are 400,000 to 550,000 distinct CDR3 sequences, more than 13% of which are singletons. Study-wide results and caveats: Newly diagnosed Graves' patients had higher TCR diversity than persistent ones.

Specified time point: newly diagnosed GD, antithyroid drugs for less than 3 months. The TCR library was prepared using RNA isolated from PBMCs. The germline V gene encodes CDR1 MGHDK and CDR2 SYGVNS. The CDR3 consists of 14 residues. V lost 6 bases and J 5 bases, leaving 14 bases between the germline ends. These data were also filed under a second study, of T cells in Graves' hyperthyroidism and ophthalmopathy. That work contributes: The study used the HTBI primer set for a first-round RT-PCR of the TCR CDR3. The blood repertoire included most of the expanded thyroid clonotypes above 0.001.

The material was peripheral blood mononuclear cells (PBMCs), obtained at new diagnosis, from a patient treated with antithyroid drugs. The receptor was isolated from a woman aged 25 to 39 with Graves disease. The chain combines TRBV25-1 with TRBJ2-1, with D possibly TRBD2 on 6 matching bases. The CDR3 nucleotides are TGTGCCAGCAGGGGCAGGGCGGGACACAATGAGCAGTTCTTC. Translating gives CASRGRAGHNEQFF.